These 2 T cell receptor beta chains came from one sample sequenced in a study of cytomegalovirus exposure and HLA in healthy donors. The PCR had 60 Vbeta and 13 Jbeta primers. Method: immunoSEQ multiplex PCR; TCRdb's copy keeps in-frame clones and lacks some. Of some 110,000 clones listed, roughly three quarters were seen once; the top ten hold about 16%. What was sequenced was PBMCs. Receptors were obtained from a man in his forties or fifties in good health and CMV-seropositive.

The table lists this clone with a count of one. V gene TRBV25-1 combines with J gene TRBJ2-3; 8 nucleotides agree with TRBD2. V lost 5 bases, J lost 4 bases, and 5 bases stayed unmatched. Germline-derived CDR1 and CDR2 are MGHDK and SYGVNS. The CDR3 has 14 residues. The CDR3 coding sequence is TGTGCCAGCAGTCGGCGGGAGGTCCCAGATACGCAGTATTTT. It translates to CASSRREVPDTQYF.

The chain has TRBV19 and TRBJ1-1; 7 bases map to TRBD1. Germline CDR1 LNHDA, CDR2 SQIVND (reference sequence). The CDR3 length is 13 residues. Unmatched junction bases numbered 1, after V lost 3 bases and J lost 3 bases. The CDR3 DNA reads TGTGCCAGTAGTATGACAGGGTACACTGAAGCTTTCTTT. Residues: CASSMTGYTEAFF.